This is a list of T cell receptor beta chains from one sample in a study of cytomegalovirus exposure and HLA in healthy donors. The data were produced by immunoSEQ multiplex PCR, yet TCRdb's version contains in-frame clones alone and is incomplete. The sample has about 110,000 clones; more than 65% are singletons. Sample: PBMCs. Source of these receptors: a man aged 25-45 years in good health and CMV-seropositive. Both conserved end residues are part of each CDR3. D genes are given only for firm matches. Rows give clone size only sometimes, using once, few, many, or a class for an expanded clone.

v_gene,abundance,j_gene,d_gene,CDR3nt,CDR3aa
TRBV28,-,TRBJ1-6,-,TGTGCCAGCGGGGCCCCCGAATATTCACCCCTCCACTTT,CASGAPEYSPLHF
TRBV13,-,TRBJ2-1,-,TGTGCCAGCAGCTTTGGACAGCCGAATGAGCAGTTCTTC,CASSFGQPNEQFF
TRBV13,-,TRBJ2-7,-,TGTGCCAGCAGCTTAGGCGGGACTCTCTCCTACGAGCAGTACTTC,CASSLGGTLSYEQYF
TRBV28,-,TRBJ1-2,TRBD1,TGTGCCAGCAGCACCGGGACAGGGGTGAGGGGCCGTGGCTACACCTTC,CASSTGTGVRGRGYTF
TRBV27,-,TRBJ1-6,TRBD1,TGTGCCAGCAGTGTAATACGACGGACAGGGCATAATTCACCCCTCCACTTT,CASSVIRRTGHNSPLHF
TRBV19,once,TRBJ2-1,-,TGTGCCAGTAGTTCTCGCAGGGTTCCCGATGAGCAGTTCTTC,CASSSRRVPDEQFF
TRBV27,-,TRBJ2-7,-,TGTGCCAGCAGTTTATCGTCCAGCTCCTACGAGCAGTACTTC,CASSLSSSSYEQYF
TRBV4-3,-,TRBJ1-4,-,TGCGCCAGCAGCGAAGGGCCCAGGGAAGGTGAAAAACTGTTTTTT,CASSEGPREGEKLFF
TRBV4-3,-,TRBJ1-2,-,TGCGCCAGCAGCCAACGGGGACAAGCTCTCTATGGCTACACCTTC,CASSQRGQALYGYTF
TRBV6-5,-,TRBJ2-5,-,TGTGCCAGCAGTGAGGCGGGGCTCGGAGAGACCCAGTACTTC,CASSEAGLGETQYF
TRBV5-1,-,TRBJ2-5,TRBD1,TGCGCCAGCAGCACTGGGACAGCCGGGGAGACCCAGTACTTC,CASSTGTAGETQYF
TRBV28,-,TRBJ1-4,-,TGTGCCAGCACCCAGGACTCAGAAAAACTGTTTTTT,CASTQDSEKLFF
TRBV7-9,-,TRBJ2-5,-,TGTGCCAGCAGCTTAGCGGCAGGGGGGGAGACCCAGTACTTC,CASSLAAGGETQYF
TRBV12-2,-,TRBJ2-5,-,TGTGCAAGTCGCTTAGCGTTGACAGCTGGGGTGCGAGAAGTTCGGACCCAGTACTTC,CASRLALTAGVREVRTQYF
TRBV5-5,once,TRBJ1-4,TRBD1,TGTGCCAGCAGCTGGGGGACAGGGAAGGAAAAACTGTTTTTT,CASSWGTGKEKLFF
TRBV5-4,-,TRBJ1-4,-,TGTGCCAGCAGCTTGGATCCCCGGGGTGAGGAAAAACTGTTTTTT,CASSLDPRGEEKLFF
TRBV6-1,-,TRBJ2-7,-,TGTGCCAGCACCGGAGGGACGGTAAGCTCCTACGAGCAGTACTTC,CASTGGTVSSYEQYF